One and the same sample provided the 10 T cell receptor beta chains below, sequenced in a study of blood T cell repertoires in COVID-19. Only in-frame clones appear in the TCRdb table, and some are missing; sequencing was by immunoSEQ multiplex PCR. The data contain about 190,000 clones, 82% of them singletons. Source material: peripheral blood. These receptors came from a woman between 55 and 75 years old with COVID-19, enrolled during active disease.

V usage is TRBV9 and J usage is TRBJ2-1; no definite D call. The germline V gene encodes CDR1 SGDLS and CDR2 YYNGEE. Between the trimmed V and J ends, which lost 4 bases and 9 bases, there was a span of 11 bases. CDR3 length equals 12 residues. The CDR3: CASSNYVSEQFF. Written as DNA, the CDR3 is TGTGCCAGCAGCAACTATGTTTCTGAGCAGTTCTTC.

The rearrangement joins TRBV19 to TRBJ2-1, with D perhaps matching TRBD2 (5 bases). This CDR3 comprises 12 residues. Trimming left V 5 bases short and J 5 bases short, with 7 bases between. Germline CDR1 and CDR2: LNHDA and SQIVND (reference sequence). For the CDR3, the DNA is TGTGCCAGTAGTGTCGGGAACAATGAGCAGTTCTTC. Translation gives CASSVGNNEQFF. Drawing the rest from reference TRBV19 and TRBJ2-1, the complete variable domain is DGGITQSPKYLFRKEGQNVTLSCEQNLNHDAMYWYRQDPGQGLRLIYYSQIVNDFQKGDIAEGYSVSREKKESFPLTVTSAQKNPTAFYLCASSVGNNEQFFGPGTRLTVL.

The rearrangement joins TRBV9 to TRBJ1-1; D not resolved. CDR3 length: 14 amino acids. V dropped 2 bases and J dropped 0 bases, with 8 bases sitting between them. Germline loops: CDR1 SGDLS, CDR2 YYNGEE. The CDR3 protein is CASSVLDMNTEAFF. Here the CDR3 DNA reads TGTGCCAGCAGCGTTCTCGACATGAACACTGAAGCTTTCTTT.

This sequence joins TRBV5-1 and TRBJ2-3; TRBD1 matches at 7 bases. This CDR3 has 15 residues. The germline gives CDR1 SGHRS, CDR2 YFSETQ. Unmatched junction bases numbered 2, after V lost 1 base and J lost 0 bases. The CDR3 DNA sequence: TGCGCCAGCAGCTTGTTGGGACAGAGCACAGATACGCAGTATTTT. Translating gives CASSLLGQSTDTQYF.

The table lists this clone with a few counts. This chain joins TRBV7-8 and TRBJ1-2; perhaps TRBD1 as D (5 bases). The V gene's germline CDR1 is SGHVS and CDR2 FQNEAQ. Trimming took 2 bases from V and 3 from J, leaving 10 bases between them. This CDR3 is 14 amino acids long. Here the CDR3 DNA reads TGTGCCAGCAGCTTAACTCAGGGTCACTATGGCTACACCTTC. Residues: CASSLTQGHYGYTF.

The chain joins TRBV9 to TRBJ1-1; possibly TRBD1 for D (5 bases). The CDR3 is made up of 16 amino acids. The germline V gene has CDR1 SGDLS and CDR2 YYNGEE. Deletions cut 0 bases from V and 0 bases from J, with 12 bases between. CDR3 in amino acids: CASSVDTGRMNTEAFF. The CDR3, as DNA: TGTGCCAGCAGCGTAGATACAGGCCGAATGAACACTGAAGCTTTCTTT.

J is TRBJ1-1 and V is TRBV29-1, with D maybe TRBD1 (5 bases). Per the germline V gene, CDR1 is SQVTM and CDR2 is ANQGSEA. The V and J ends lost 2 bases and 3 bases respectively, with 10 bases between them. The CDR3 runs 13 residues. In nucleotides, the CDR3 is TGCAGCGTTGAACAGGGTCGGTACACTGAAGCTTTCTTT. Protein: CSVEQGRYTEAFF.

The chain recombines TRBV2 with TRBJ2-4, with TRBD1 matching over 9 bases. The germline gives CDR1 SNHLY, CDR2 FYNNEI. V gave up 3 bases and J gave up 8 bases; unmatched junction bases: 5. This CDR3 has 14 amino acids. This CDR3 reads CASSETGGQDIQYF. In DNA form, the CDR3 reads TGTGCCAGCAGTGAGACAGGGGGGCAGGACATTCAGTACTTC.

Only a few counts were recorded for this clone. V usage is TRBV9 and J usage is TRBJ1-3; unclear D gene. Germline lookup yields CDR1 SGDLS and CDR2 YYNGEE. V shed 3 bases and J shed 4 bases, with 5 bases lying between them. This CDR3 contains 12 residues. CDR3 in DNA: TGTGCCAGCAGCGCACAGGGAAACACCATATATTTT. Translating gives CASSAQGNTIYF.

The chain uses TRBV14 and TRBJ2-3; D not resolved. CDR3 length: 16 amino acids. CDR1 and CDR2 from the germline V gene are SGHDN and FVKESK. V was trimmed by 0 bases and J by 4 bases, leaving 14 bases between them. CDR3 nucleotides: TGTGCCAGCAGCCAAGATCCGGGTCGGATCCCAGATACGCAGTATTTT. Translation: CASSQDPGRIPDTQYF.